This T cell receptor beta chain was sequenced during a study of CD8 T cells in Susac syndrome. cDNA came from approximately 0.5 to 1 ug RNA primed by random hexamers. In TCRdb, the immunoSEQ multiplex PCR reads were re-called with MiXCR into one record per CDR3 protein. The sample holds roughly 150,000 distinct CDR3 sequences, approximately 94% seen once. Sequencing input: CD4+ T cells from PBMCs. The sequence derives from a human donor with multiple sclerosis.

The CDR3 reads CATADRANTEAFF. The DNA of the CDR3 is TGTGCCACAGCTGACAGGGCCAACACTGAAGCTTTCTTT. The genes are TRBV24-1 and TRBJ1-1; TRBD1 agrees at 7 bases. The ends lost 10 bases at V and 2 bases at J; junction bases unmatched: 6. This CDR3 comprises 13 residues. Germline values: CDR1 KGHDR, CDR2 SFDVKD.